Following are 23 T cell receptor beta chains from one sample sequenced in a study of blood T cell repertoires in COVID-19. Sequencing was performed with immunoSEQ multiplex PCR; in TCRdb, only in-frame clones are kept and a portion is missing. This table has 230,000 or so clones, 65% to 90% appearing once. The sequencing input was peripheral blood. Receptor source: a man between 35 and 55 years old who had recovered from COVID-19.

The V gene is TRBV3-1 (or the pseudogene TRBV3-2), the J gene TRBJ1-1; 10 bases line up with TRBD1. This CDR3 spans 14 amino acids. V trimming: 3 bases; J trimming: 7 bases; junction bases outside the gene matches: 5. The V gene's germline CDR1 is LGHDT and CDR2 YNNKEL (reference sequence). The DNA for the CDR3 is TGTGCCAGCAGCCAGCACGGACAGGGGGTTGAAGCTTTCTTT. It codes for CASSQHGQGVEAFF.

V is TRBV10-2 and J is TRBJ2-1; D remains unclear. Trimming stripped 7 bases from V and 5 bases from J, with 12 bases between. Germline V gene lookup returns CDR1 WSHSY and CDR2 SAAADI. The length of the CDR3 is 13 residues. As DNA, the CDR3 is TGCGCCAGCATCCCGGGTCTCAACAATGAGCAGTTCTTC. This sequence encodes CASIPGLNNEQFF.

This clone was seen a single time. The chain employs TRBV27 and TRBJ1-2; 11 nucleotides match TRBD1. The germline V gene has CDR1 MNHEY and CDR2 SMNVEV (reference sequence). V shed 5 bases, J shed 1 base, and the junction held 3 bases outside the gene matches. The CDR3 consists of 15 residues. Here the CDR3 reads CASSKGTGGNYGYTF. CDR3 nucleotide sequence: TGTGCCAGCAGTAAAGGGACAGGGGGTAACTATGGCTACACCTTC.

V is TRBV5-5 and J is TRBJ1-3, with D possibly matching TRBD1 (6 bases). The CDR3 contains 17 residues. Trimming removed 3 bases at V and 0 bases at J, with 16 bases between. Germline values: CDR1 SGHKS, CDR2 YYEKEE (reference sequence). CDR3 DNA sequence: TGTGCCAGCAGCTACCGGACAGCCCCCGACTCTGGAAACACCATATATTTT. It specifies CASSYRTAPDSGNTIYF.

V gene TRBV5-4 combines with J gene TRBJ2-7; TRBD2 agrees at 16 bases. The CDR3 consists of 17 residues. Germline V CDR1 and CDR2: SGHNT, YYREEE (reference sequence). The ends lost 3 bases at V and 1 base at J; junction bases unmatched: 4. CDR3 residues: CASSSGTSGRESYEQYF. The CDR3 DNA follows: TGTGCCAGCAGCTCTGGGACTAGCGGGAGGGAGTCCTACGAGCAGTACTTC.

This clone occurred once. The genes are TRBV18 and TRBJ2-2, with 9 bases identical to TRBD1. V was clipped by 3 bases and J by 5 bases; unmatched bases: 16. The CDR3 length is 19 residues. Germline CDR1 and CDR2: KGHSH and LQKENI. The CDR3 sequence is CASSPPRLPGQGQTGELFF. The CDR3 DNA reads TGTGCCAGCTCACCTCCAAGACTGCCGGGACAGGGACAAACCGGGGAGCTGTTTTTT.

This CDR3 reads CASSQGPLGGNTGELFF. Here the CDR3 DNA reads TGCGCCAGCAGCCAAGGCCCCCTTGGCGGAAACACCGGGGAGCTGTTTTTT. The V and J genes are TRBV4-3 and TRBJ2-2; D is ambiguous. From germline, CDR1 is LGHNA and CDR2 YSLEER. V lost 1 base and J 2 bases, leaving 14 bases between the germline ends. CDR3 size: 17 residues.

CDR3 nucleotide sequence: TGTGCCAGCAGCTTGGCCGGGGGGGGAGATAAACTAAGGGAGCAGTACTTC. Translating gives CASSLAGGGDKLREQYF. The chain couples TRBV5-4 to TRBJ2-7, with 8 bases identical to TRBD2. The CDR3 totals 17 residues. Germline V gene lookup returns CDR1 SGHNT and CDR2 YYREEE (reference sequence). With 0 bases clipped from V and 7 bases from J, the junction kept 15 bases outside the gene matches.

The gene calls are TRBV5-5 and TRBJ1-1; D call uncertain. The CDR3 has 14 residues. Germline CDR1 reads SGHKS; CDR2 reads YYEKEE (reference sequence). Trimming shortened V by 0 bases and J by 1 base, and 7 bases separated the two germline ends. In nucleotides, the CDR3 is TGTGCCAGCAGCTTGGGTGTCCGGAACACTGAAGCTTTCTTT. This encodes CASSLGVRNTEAFF.

This chain links TRBV6-6 with TRBJ1-1; 10 bases line up with TRBD1. V lost 6 bases to trimming and J lost 2 bases; unmatched junction nucleotides: 3. The CDR3 extends over 14 amino acids. Germline V gene lookup returns CDR1 MNHNY and CDR2 SVGAGI (reference sequence). Here the CDR3 DNA reads TGTGCCAGCAGATGGACAGGGGGTAACACTGAAGCTTTCTTT. Translation: CASRWTGGNTEAFF.

The rearrangement joins TRBV29-1 to TRBJ1-1; perhaps TRBD1 as D (5 bases). The CDR3 loop spans 12 amino acids. Looked up from germline, CDR1 is SQVTM and CDR2 is ANQGSEA. Trimming removed 6 bases at V and 7 bases at J, with 15 bases between. CDR3 coding DNA: TGCAGCGTCCAAGTCGGGGGGGATGAAGCTTTCTTT. Its protein is CSVQVGGDEAFF.

The rearrangement uses TRBV30 and TRBJ2-1, with 8 bases fitting TRBD1. Germline V gene sequence: CDR1 GTSNPN, CDR2 SVGIG (reference sequence). This CDR3 spans 14 amino acids. The junction had 7 bases not matched to a gene; V was cut back by 1 base and J by 8 bases. In DNA, the CDR3 is TGTGCCTGGAGTGCAGGGACAGGCAGATATGAGCAGTTCTTC. Amino acids: CAWSAGTGRYEQFF.

The chain combines TRBV29-1 with TRBJ2-3; 8 nucleotides agree with TRBD2. Trimming removed 7 bases from V and 2 bases from J; junction bases left unmatched: 8. The CDR3 is made up of 14 amino acids. CDR1 and CDR2 (germline): SQVTM, ANQGSEA. CDR3 nucleotide sequence: TGCAGCGCCCGGACTAGCCGAGCCACAGATACGCAGTATTTT. Translating gives CSARTSRATDTQYF.

This clone was seen a few times. The genes are TRBV20-1 and TRBJ1-1; a possible D gene is TRBD1 (6 bases). The V gene lost 3 bases and the J gene lost 2 bases, with 13 bases spanning the gap. The CDR3 has 14 residues. Germline CDR1 reads DFQATT; CDR2 reads SNEGSKA (reference sequence). Written as DNA, the CDR3 is TGCAGTGCTAGTAACAGGGTTGTTAACACTGAAGCTTTCTTT. The encoded protein is CSASNRVVNTEAFF.

The CDR3 protein is CASRRTSGRGADTQYF. The CDR3 DNA sequence: TGTGCCAGCAGGCGGACTAGCGGGAGAGGGGCAGATACGCAGTATTTT. This chain joins TRBV7-8 and TRBJ2-3; 13 bases are shared with TRBD2. The CDR3 totals 16 residues. The ends lost 6 bases at V and 4 bases at J; junction bases unmatched: 7. The germline V gene encodes CDR1 SGHVS and CDR2 FQNEAQ.

The chain is built from TRBV4-1 and TRBJ2-1; 11 bases are a match to TRBD2. The ends lost 7 bases at V and 7 bases at J; junction bases unmatched: 12. The CDR3 loop spans 16 amino acids. In germline, CDR1 is MGHRA, CDR2 YSYEKL. CDR3 in DNA: TGCGCCAGCACCCATAAGGGTCTAGCGGGAGGAAATGAGCAGTTCTTC. It codes for CASTHKGLAGGNEQFF.

The chain is built from TRBV2 and TRBJ2-5; TRBD2 aligns across 13 bases. CDR1 is SNHLY and CDR2 is FYNNEI in the germline V gene. V shed 2 bases and J 8 bases; nucleotides not matched to a gene: 11. This CDR3 contains 17 residues. The CDR3 reads CASSEPSGTSGIGTQYF. For the CDR3, the DNA is TGTGCCAGCAGTGAACCTTCCGGGACTAGCGGGATCGGAACCCAGTACTTC.

The chain has TRBV5-1 and TRBJ2-1; no reliable D call. CDR3 length: 13 amino acids. Germline assignment: CDR1 SGHRS and CDR2 YFSETQ. Trimming left V 4 bases short and J 7 bases short, with 12 bases between. In DNA, the CDR3 is TGCGCCAGCAGCCATGGAGAGCCAAATGAGCAGTTCTTC. Translated: CASSHGEPNEQFF.

This chain joins TRBV30 and TRBJ2-7; 7 positions match TRBD2. Germline V gives CDR1 GTSNPN, CDR2 SVGIG (reference sequence). The CDR3 loop spans 13 amino acids. J gave up 4 bases and V 0 bases, and 3 bases lay outside the gene matches. The CDR3 DNA reads as TGTGCCTGGAGTGTGGGAGGGAGGTACGAGCAGTACTTC. Translated, it gives CAWSVGGRYEQYF.

The sample holds one count of this clone. V gene TRBV7-9 combines with J gene TRBJ1-1; D is possibly TRBD1 (5 bases). In germline, CDR1 is SEHNR, CDR2 FQNEAQ (reference sequence). Trimming pared 5 bases from V and 11 bases from J, leaving 15 bases between. The CDR3 runs to 12 residues. The CDR3 nucleotides read TGTGCCAGCAGCGTAAGAGCCCCAGGGGCTTTCTTT. It codes for CASSVRAPGAFF. Combining the CDR3 with reference TRBV7-9 and TRBJ1-1 gives the whole variable domain DTGVSQNPRHKITKRGQNVTFRCDPISEHNRLYWYRQTLGQGPEFLTYFQNEAQLEKSRLLSDRFSAERPKGSFSTLEIQRTEQGDSAMYLCASSVRAPGAFFGQGTRLTVV.

This chain joins TRBV11-2 and TRBJ2-5; 9 bases align to TRBD2. The CDR3 totals 16 residues. Germline loops: CDR1 SGHAT, CDR2 FQNNGV. The junction had 10 bases not matched to a gene; V was cut back by 4 bases and J by 4 bases. In DNA, the CDR3 is TGTGCCAGCAGCTCCCTAGTGGGCGGGAGGGCAGAGACCCAGTACTTC. Its translation is CASSSLVGGRAETQYF.

This rearrangement joins TRBV7-9 to TRBJ2-7; 8 nucleotides agree with TRBD2. CDR3 size: 13 residues. V dropped 4 bases and J dropped 13; count of bases not matched to a gene: 12. CDR1 and CDR2 from the germline V gene are SEHNR and FQNEAQ (reference sequence). This CDR3 is CASSSAGGHPDYF. In nucleotides, the CDR3 is TGTGCCAGCAGCTCCGCGGGGGGACACCCGGACTACTTC.

The chain combines TRBV6-2 or TRBV6-3 with TRBJ1-1, with 10 bases aligning to TRBD1. The CDR3 runs 18 residues. The ends lost 0 bases at V and 0 bases at J; junction bases unmatched: 7. The germline V gene has CDR1 MNHEY and CDR2 SVGEGT. CDR3 DNA: TGTGCCAGCAGTTACTCCTGGACAGGGGGTCTCATGAACACTGAAGCTTTCTTT. Translating it yields CASSYSWTGGLMNTEAFF.